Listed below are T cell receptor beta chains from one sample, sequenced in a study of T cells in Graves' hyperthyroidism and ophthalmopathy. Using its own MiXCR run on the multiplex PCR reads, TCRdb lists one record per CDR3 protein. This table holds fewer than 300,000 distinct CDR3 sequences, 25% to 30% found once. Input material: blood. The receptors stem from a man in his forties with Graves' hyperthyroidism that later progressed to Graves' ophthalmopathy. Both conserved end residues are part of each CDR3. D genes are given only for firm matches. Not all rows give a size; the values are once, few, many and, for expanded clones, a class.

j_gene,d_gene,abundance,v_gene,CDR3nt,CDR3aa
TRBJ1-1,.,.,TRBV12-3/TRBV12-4,TGTGCCAGCACTCTCACAGGGGAAGCTTTCTTT,CASTLTGEAFF
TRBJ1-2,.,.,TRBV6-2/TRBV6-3,TGTGCCAGCATCCCTTCCGCAGTTAACTATGGCTACACCTTC,CASIPSAVNYGYTF
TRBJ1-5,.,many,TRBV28,TGTGCCACCAGGGACACCTTGAATCAGCCCCAGCATTTT,CATRDTLNQPQHF
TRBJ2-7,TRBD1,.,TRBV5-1,TGCGCCAGCAGCCCCCGACAGGGTATGTCCTACGAGCAGTACTTC,CASSPRQGMSYEQYF
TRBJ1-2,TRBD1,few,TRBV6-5,TGTGCCAGCAGTTACCCTGGACAGGGACGAAGCTATGGCTACACCTTC,CASSYPGQGRSYGYTF
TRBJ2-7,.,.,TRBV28,TGTGCGAGCACTGGGGTTTCGATTCACGAGCAGTACTTC,CASTGVSIHEQYF
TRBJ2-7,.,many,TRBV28,TGTGCCAGCAGGGGGTCGGCTATCTACGAGCAGTACTTC,CASRGSAIYEQYF
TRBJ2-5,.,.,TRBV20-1,TGCAGTGCTGTTTCAGACAGGCATGGGACCCAGTACTTC,CSAVSDRHGTQYF
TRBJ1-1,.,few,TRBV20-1,TGCAGTGCTAGGGACAGTCACTTGAACACTGAAGCTTTCTTT,CSARDSHLNTEAFF
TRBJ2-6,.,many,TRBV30,TGTGCCTGGGACAGGTCCGGTGGGGCCAACGTCCTGACTTTC,CAWDRSGGANVLTF
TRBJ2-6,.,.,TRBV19,TGTGCCAGCAATAACAGGAGAAGCTCTGGGGCCAACGTCCTGACTTTC,CASNNRRSSGANVLTF
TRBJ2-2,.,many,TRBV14,TGTGCCAGCAGCCAATTGCTCGCCAGGCAGGGATTCACCGGGGAGCTGTTTTTT,CASSQLLARQGFTGELFF
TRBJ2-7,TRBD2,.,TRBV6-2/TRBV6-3,TGTGCCAGCAGGCCCCTAGCGGGGAATTCCTACGAGCAGTACTTC,CASRPLAGNSYEQYF
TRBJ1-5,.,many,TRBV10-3,TGTGCCATCAGTGAGGCCCTAAATCAGCCCCAGCATTTT,CAISEALNQPQHF
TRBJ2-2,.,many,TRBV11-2,TGTGCCAGCAGCTTCGTTCTCGACACCGGGGAGCTGTTTTTT,CASSFVLDTGELFF
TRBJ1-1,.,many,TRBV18,TGTGCCAGCTCACTTAGCCAGACAAGTGAAGCTTTCTTT,CASSLSQTSEAFF